These T cell receptor beta chains were read from a single sample in a study of blood T cells in healthy people across ages. MiXCR, applied by TCRdb to the 5' RACE reads, yields one record per CDR3 protein. The sample records roughly 800,000 distinct CDR3 sequences, under 40% being singletons. Input material: blood. These receptors were obtained from a man aged 18 to 35 in good health. CDR3s include the opening cysteine and the closing phenylalanine or tryptophan. D genes are given only for firm matches. Expanded clones get a size class; other rows say once, few or many, or leave the size out.

V gene: TRBV28
J gene: TRBJ1-1
D gene: NA
clone size: NA
CDR3 protein: CASSEGSGTEAFF
CDR3 DNA: TGTGCCAGCAGTGAGGGGTCGGGCACTGAAGCTTTCTTT

V gene: TRBV4-2
J gene: TRBJ1-1
D gene: NA
clone size: NA
CDR3 protein: CASSQEKGQWNTEAFF
CDR3 DNA: TGTGCCAGCAGCCAAGAAAAAGGACAGTGGAACACTGAAGCTTTCTTT

V gene: TRBV6-2/TRBV6-3
J gene: TRBJ2-3
D gene: NA
clone size: NA
CDR3 protein: CASSYYTDRPYF
CDR3 DNA: TGTGCCAGCAGTTACTATACAGATCGTCCGTATTTT

V gene: TRBV5-5
J gene: TRBJ2-1
D gene: TRBD1
clone size: NA
CDR3 protein: CASSLLGTGGGGKNEQFF
CDR3 DNA: TGTGCCAGCAGCTTGTTAGGGACAGGGGGCGGGGGTAAGAATGAGCAGTTCTTC

V gene: TRBV29-1
J gene: TRBJ2-5
D gene: NA
clone size: few
CDR3 protein: CSVSLTGETQYF
CDR3 DNA: TGCAGCGTTAGCCTCACGGGAGAGACCCAGTACTTC

V gene: TRBV27
J gene: TRBJ2-1
D gene: TRBD1
clone size: few
CDR3 protein: CASTDPPGGPSSYNEQFF
CDR3 DNA: TGTGCCAGCACCGATCCTCCAGGGGGCCCAAGCTCCTACAATGAGCAGTTCTTC

V gene: TRBV15
J gene: TRBJ1-5
D gene: NA
clone size: few
CDR3 protein: CATSRSVRSSNQPQHF
CDR3 DNA: TGTGCCACCAGCAGGTCGGTGAGGAGTAGCAATCAGCCCCAGCATTTT

V gene: TRBV3-1
J gene: TRBJ2-1
D gene: NA
clone size: NA
CDR3 protein: CASSQGGLQETQFF
CDR3 DNA: TGTGCCAGCAGCCAAGGCGGTCTTCAAGAGACCCAGTTCTTC

V gene: TRBV9
J gene: TRBJ1-1
D gene: NA
clone size: NA
CDR3 protein: CASSGPREVTEAFF
CDR3 DNA: TGTGCCAGCAGCGGCCCCAGGGAAGTAACTGAAGCTTTCTTT

V gene: TRBV7-9
J gene: TRBJ2-4
D gene: NA
clone size: few
CDR3 protein: CASSSGAAKNIQYF
CDR3 DNA: TGTGCCAGCAGCTCAGGCGCAGCCAAAAACATTCAGTACTTC

V gene: TRBV6-2/TRBV6-3
J gene: TRBJ2-6
D gene: NA
clone size: many
CDR3 protein: CASSYGGTGANVLTF
CDR3 DNA: TGTGCCAGCAGTTACGGTGGAACCGGGGCCAACGTCCTGACTTTC

V gene: TRBV7-9
J gene: TRBJ2-3
D gene: NA
clone size: NA
CDR3 protein: CASRPLLGPDTQYF
CDR3 DNA: TGTGCCAGCAGACCTCTACTAGGTCCAGATACGCAGTATTTT

V gene: TRBV2
J gene: TRBJ1-2
D gene: NA
clone size: few
CDR3 protein: CASSEQGLANYGYTF
CDR3 DNA: TGTGCCAGCAGTGAACAGGGTCTAGCTAACTATGGCTACACCTTC

V gene: TRBV10-2
J gene: TRBJ2-5
D gene: NA
clone size: many
CDR3 protein: CASSVRGAQETQYF
CDR3 DNA: TGCGCCAGCAGTGTGAGGGGGGCCCAAGAGACCCAGTACTTC

V gene: TRBV12-3/TRBV12-4
J gene: TRBJ1-6
D gene: NA
clone size: NA
CDR3 protein: CATTTEGSPLHF
CDR3 DNA: TGTGCCACCACGACCGAGGGTTCACCCCTCCACTTT

V gene: TRBV4-2
J gene: TRBJ2-7
D gene: NA
clone size: NA
CDR3 protein: CASSLARGAAYEQYF
CDR3 DNA: TGTGCCAGCAGCCTGGCTAGGGGGGCGGCCTACGAGCAGTACTTC

V gene: TRBV9
J gene: TRBJ2-7
D gene: NA
clone size: many
CDR3 protein: CASSVGPTVGYEQYF
CDR3 DNA: TGTGCCAGCAGCGTCGGCCCTACGGTAGGGTACGAGCAGTACTTC

V gene: TRBV9
J gene: TRBJ1-2
D gene: NA
clone size: few
CDR3 protein: CASSAARGGYTF
CDR3 DNA: TGTGCCAGCAGCGCAGCGCGGGGTGGCTACACCTTC

V gene: TRBV27
J gene: TRBJ1-1
D gene: NA
clone size: few
CDR3 protein: CASSLRDSSRTEAFF
CDR3 DNA: TGTGCCAGCAGTTTGAGGGATTCGTCCCGTACTGAAGCTTTCTTT

V gene: TRBV28
J gene: TRBJ2-3
D gene: NA
clone size: NA
CDR3 protein: CAGTRGADTQYF
CDR3 DNA: TGTGCCGGCACGCGGGGTGCAGATACGCAGTATTTT

V gene: TRBV7-2
J gene: TRBJ1-6
D gene: NA
clone size: NA
CDR3 protein: CASSLVPGLNSPLHF
CDR3 DNA: TGTGCCAGCAGCTTAGTACCGGGGCTGAATTCACCCCTCCACTTT

V gene: TRBV5-1
J gene: TRBJ2-1
D gene: TRBD2
clone size: many
CDR3 protein: CASSMPGLAYNEQFF
CDR3 DNA: TGCGCCAGCAGCATGCCGGGACTAGCTTACAATGAGCAGTTCTTC

V gene: TRBV24-1
J gene: TRBJ2-3
D gene: TRBD1
clone size: NA
CDR3 protein: CATSDLGVQGPAKTISTDTQYF
CDR3 DNA: TGTGCCACCAGTGACCTAGGGGTACAGGGGCCCGCAAAAACGATTAGCACAGATACGCAGTATTTT

V gene: TRBV5-1
J gene: TRBJ2-1
D gene: TRBD1
clone size: NA
CDR3 protein: CASSPGTAYNERFF
CDR3 DNA: TGCGCCAGCAGCCCCGGGACAGCATACAATGAGCGGTTCTTC

V gene: TRBV7-2
J gene: TRBJ2-7
D gene: TRBD1
clone size: NA
CDR3 protein: CASSLGQGMFSYEQYF
CDR3 DNA: TGTGCCAGCAGCTTAGGACAGGGGATGTTCTCCTACGAGCAGTACTTC

V gene: TRBV20-1
J gene: TRBJ2-7
D gene: TRBD1
clone size: NA
CDR3 protein: CSAWTGANYEQYF
CDR3 DNA: TGCAGTGCTTGGACAGGGGCGAACTACGAGCAGTACTTC

V gene: TRBV10-3
J gene: TRBJ2-7
D gene: NA
clone size: NA
CDR3 protein: CAISDGETGSSYEQYF
CDR3 DNA: TGTGCCATCAGTGACGGGGAGACAGGTAGCTCCTACGAGCAGTACTTC

V gene: TRBV6-1
J gene: TRBJ2-7
D gene: TRBD1
clone size: NA
CDR3 protein: CASSESGRGFGSYNEQYF
CDR3 DNA: TGTGCCAGCAGTGAAAGCGGCAGGGGGTTTGGCTCCTACAATGAGCAGTACTTC

V gene: TRBV5-1
J gene: TRBJ1-1
D gene: NA
clone size: NA
CDR3 protein: CASSPPDGLAFF
CDR3 DNA: TGCGCCAGCAGCCCTCCAGACGGATTAGCTTTCTTT

V gene: TRBV5-1
J gene: TRBJ1-4
D gene: TRBD1
clone size: NA
CDR3 protein: CASAKTPGQGGRAEHNEKLFF
CDR3 DNA: TGCGCCAGCGCCAAAACACCGGGACAGGGGGGCCGGGCAGAACACAATGAAAAACTGTTTTTT

V gene: TRBV12-3/TRBV12-4
J gene: TRBJ1-5
D gene: NA
clone size: NA
CDR3 protein: CASRQEPYNNQPQHF
CDR3 DNA: TGTGCCAGTAGACAGGAGCCCTATAACAATCAGCCCCAGCATTTT

V gene: TRBV12-3/TRBV12-4
J gene: TRBJ2-6
D gene: NA
clone size: many
CDR3 protein: CASSFLPGANVLTF
CDR3 DNA: TGTGCCAGCAGTTTCCTTCCTGGGGCCAACGTCCTGACTTTC

V gene: TRBV12-3/TRBV12-4
J gene: TRBJ2-4
D gene: TRBD1
clone size: many
CDR3 protein: CASSFEGARGAKNIQYF
CDR3 DNA: TGTGCCAGCAGTTTTGAGGGGGCGAGGGGAGCCAAAAACATTCAGTACTTC

V gene: TRBV7-2
J gene: TRBJ2-7
D gene: TRBD1
clone size: NA
CDR3 protein: CASSLQPPLTGPEQYF
CDR3 DNA: TGTGCCAGCAGCCTCCAGCCCCCCTTGACAGGGCCCGAGCAGTACTTC

V gene: TRBV7-9
J gene: TRBJ2-7
D gene: NA
clone size: few
CDR3 protein: CASSLGDNPYEQYF
CDR3 DNA: TGTGCCAGCAGCTTAGGGGACAACCCCTACGAGCAGTACTTC

V gene: TRBV6-6
J gene: TRBJ2-7
D gene: TRBD1
clone size: few
CDR3 protein: CASGQGRNEQYF
CDR3 DNA: TGTGCCAGCGGACAGGGCAGGAACGAGCAGTACTTC

V gene: TRBV9
J gene: TRBJ1-1
D gene: NA
clone size: NA
CDR3 protein: CASTPSGPNTEAFF
CDR3 DNA: TGTGCCAGCACCCCGTCAGGACCAAACACTGAAGCTTTCTTT

V gene: TRBV5-1
J gene: TRBJ1-1
D gene: TRBD1
clone size: few
CDR3 protein: CASSNDRGDGAFF
CDR3 DNA: TGCGCCAGCAGCAACGACAGGGGCGACGGAGCTTTCTTT

V gene: TRBV20-1
J gene: TRBJ2-2
D gene: NA
clone size: NA
CDR3 protein: CSALRDANTGEPFF
CDR3 DNA: TGCAGTGCTTTGAGGGACGCGAACACCGGGGAGCCGTTTTTT

V gene: TRBV18
J gene: TRBJ2-1
D gene: NA
clone size: few
CDR3 protein: CASSSRPDNEQFF
CDR3 DNA: TGTGCCAGCTCATCCCGACCGGACAATGAGCAGTTCTTC